Shown below are 14 T cell receptor beta chains from a single sample sequenced in a study of blood T cell repertoires in COVID-19. The method was immunoSEQ multiplex PCR; TCRdb's version includes in-frame clones alone and lacks a portion of them. The repertoire holds 250,000 or so clones, 89% seen once, with about 4.6% in the top ten. The sequencing input was peripheral blood. These receptors came from a woman aged 40 to 50 who had recovered from COVID-19.

The J gene is TRBJ1-1, the V gene TRBV19; the match to TRBD1 covers 11 bases. The CDR3 length is 14 residues. With V trimmed by 4 bases and J by 4 bases, 2 bases remained unmatched. Germline loops: CDR1 LNHDA, CDR2 SQIVND (reference sequence). The CDR3 is CASSTGTGGTEAFF. CDR3 nucleotides: TGTGCCAGTAGTACCGGGACAGGGGGCACTGAAGCTTTCTTT. The full variable domain, in which reference TRBV19 and TRBJ1-1 provide the parts outside the CDR3, is DGGITQSPKYLFRKEGQNVTLSCEQNLNHDAMYWYRQDPGQGLRLIYYSQIVNDFQKGDIAEGYSVSREKKESFPLTVTSAQKNPTAFYLCASSTGTGGTEAFFGQGTRLTVV.

The chain is built from TRBV7-9 and TRBJ2-1; 13 bases fit TRBD2. This CDR3 region has 19 residues. Germline CDR1 and CDR2: SEHNR and FQNEAQ (reference sequence). Germline trimming cut 5 bases from V and 6 bases from J; bases unmatched to any gene: 16. The CDR3 nucleotides read TGTGCCAGCAGCCCACCCTACCGCACGACTAGCGGGGGGTCCAATGAGCAGTTCTTC. Protein: CASSPPYRTTSGGSNEQFF. Variable domain in full (rest from reference TRBV7-9 and TRBJ2-1): DTGVSQNPRHKITKRGQNVTFRCDPISEHNRLYWYRQTLGQGPEFLTYFQNEAQLEKSRLLSDRFSAERPKGSFSTLEIQRTEQGDSAMYLCASSPPYRTTSGGSNEQFFGPGTRLTVL.

This chain connects TRBV11-3 to TRBJ2-1; possible D gene TRBD2, 6 bases. The V end was cut by 1 base, the J end by 7 bases, with 11 bases between. The CDR3 spans 14 residues. Germline V gene data show CDR1 as SGHNT and CDR2 as YENEEA. CDR3 in DNA: TGTGCCAGCAGCTTAGCGGGAGTCGGAAATGAGCAGTTCTTC. Translated, it gives CASSLAGVGNEQFF. Using reference TRBV11-3 and TRBJ2-1 for the parts outside the CDR3, the full variable domain is EAGVVQSPRYKIIEKKQPVAFWCNPISGHNTLYWYLQNLGQGPELLIRYENEEAVDDSQLPKDRFSAERLKGVDSTLKIQPAELGDSAVYLCASSLAGVGNEQFFGPGTRLTVL.

This chain links TRBV5-1 with TRBJ1-4, with 10 bases fitting TRBD1. The length of the CDR3 is 14 residues. J gave up 6 bases and V 2 bases, and 1 base lay outside the gene matches. Germline lookup yields CDR1 SGHRS and CDR2 YFSETQ. CDR3 DNA sequence: TGCGCCAGCAGCTTCGGGACAGGGGATGAAAAACTGTTTTTT. It encodes CASSFGTGDEKLFF.

The chain is built from TRBV5-1 and TRBJ2-2, with 9 bases matching TRBD2. This CDR3 is 16 amino acids long. V dropped 1 base and J dropped 4; count of bases not matched to a gene: 5. Germline V gene lookup returns CDR1 SGHRS and CDR2 YFSETQ. The CDR3 nucleotides read TGCGCCAGCAGCTTGATCGCGGGAGGGATCACCGGGGAGCTGTTTTTT. This codes for CASSLIAGGITGELFF. The full variable domain, in which reference TRBV5-1 and TRBJ2-2 provide the parts outside the CDR3, is KAGVTQTPRYLIKTRGQQVTLSCSPISGHRSVSWYQQTPGQGLQFLFEYFSETQRNKGNFPGRFSGRQFSNSRSEMNVSTLELGDSALYLCASSLIAGGITGELFFGEGSRLTVL.

The chain couples TRBV19 to TRBJ1-4; 7 bases are a match to TRBD1. With V trimmed by 3 bases and J by 8 bases, 6 bases remained unmatched. Germline V gene data show CDR1 as LNHDA and CDR2 as SQIVND (reference sequence). The CDR3 covers 14 residues. CDR3 protein: CASSIRGLHEKLFF. Written as DNA, the CDR3 is TGTGCCAGTAGTATTAGGGGGCTGCACGAAAAACTGTTTTTT.

The chain carries TRBV10-3 and TRBJ1-6; 7 bases line up with TRBD1. V lost 3 bases, J lost 7 bases, and 9 bases stayed unmatched. CDR3 size: 16 residues. The germline gives CDR1 ENHRY, CDR2 SYGVKD. CDR3 in DNA: TGTGCCATCAGTGAAAGAGCCGGGACAGAGAATTCACCCCTCCACTTT. Protein sequence: CAISERAGTENSPLHF.

The V gene is TRBV21-1, the J gene TRBJ2-7; the table's TRBD2 call for D was not verified on the DNA. TRBV21-1 is an annotated pseudogene. The CDR3 has 16 residues. The CDR3 region has the DNA TGTGCCAGCAGCAAAGCGCGGACTAGCGGCCCCTACGAGCAGTACGTC. Its protein product is CASSKARTSGPYEQYV.

V and J are TRBV7-8 and TRBJ2-5, with TRBD2 identical over 12 bases. Per germline, CDR1 SGHVS and CDR2 FQNEAQ. The CDR3 spans 16 residues. Trimming cost V 3 bases and J 2 bases; bases outside gene matches: 4. The CDR3 DNA sequence: TGTGCCAGCAGCTTGGGACTAGCGGGTCCTCAAGAGACCCAGTACTTC. Translated, it gives CASSLGLAGPQETQYF.

This chain joins TRBV5-1 and TRBJ1-6; 7 nucleotides line up with TRBD1. Germline V gene lookup returns CDR1 SGHRS and CDR2 YFSETQ. CDR3 size: 13 residues. V lost 6 bases and J lost 7; bases outside the gene matches: 4. CDR3 residues: CASTRDSNSPLHF. The CDR3 nucleotides read TGCGCCAGCACAAGGGACAGCAATTCACCCCTCCACTTT.

The sample holds one count of this clone. As DNA, the CDR3 is TGCAGCGCCGGGACAGCTAGCACAGATACGCAGTATTTT. This encodes CSAGTASTDTQYF. The chain carries TRBV29-1 and TRBJ2-3, with 7 bases aligning to TRBD1. This CDR3 is built from 13 residues. CDR1 is SQVTM and CDR2 is ANQGSEA in the germline V gene. V dropped 7 bases and J dropped 0; count of bases not matched to a gene: 4.

This rearrangement joins TRBV2 to TRBJ1-5; TRBD1 might be the D (6 bases). The germline gives CDR1 SNHLY, CDR2 FYNNEI. V lost 6 bases to trimming and J lost 5 bases, with 11 bases between them. CDR3 size: 13 residues. The CDR3: CASRWGLDQPQHF. CDR3 nucleotide sequence: TGTGCCAGCAGGTGGGGGCTCGATCAGCCCCAGCATTTT.

The CDR3 is CASSQARTSLNEQFF. As DNA, the CDR3 is TGCGCCAGCAGCCAAGCAAGGACTAGTCTCAATGAGCAGTTCTTC. The chain carries TRBV4-1 and TRBJ2-1, with 7 bases identical to TRBD2. This CDR3 is 15 amino acids long. With V trimmed by 1 base and J by 6 bases, 6 bases remained unmatched. The germline CDR1 and CDR2 sequences are MGHRA and YSYEKL.

This chain links TRBV7-7 with TRBJ2-1; 8 nucleotides line up with TRBD1. The CDR3 has 14 amino acids. J gave up 9 bases and V 5 bases, and 9 bases lay outside the gene matches. Germline assignment: CDR1 SSHAT and CDR2 FNYEAQ (reference sequence). CDR3 protein: CASSVGQGFSEQFF. The CDR3 DNA is TGTGCCAGCAGCGTAGGACAGGGTTTTAGTGAGCAGTTCTTC.